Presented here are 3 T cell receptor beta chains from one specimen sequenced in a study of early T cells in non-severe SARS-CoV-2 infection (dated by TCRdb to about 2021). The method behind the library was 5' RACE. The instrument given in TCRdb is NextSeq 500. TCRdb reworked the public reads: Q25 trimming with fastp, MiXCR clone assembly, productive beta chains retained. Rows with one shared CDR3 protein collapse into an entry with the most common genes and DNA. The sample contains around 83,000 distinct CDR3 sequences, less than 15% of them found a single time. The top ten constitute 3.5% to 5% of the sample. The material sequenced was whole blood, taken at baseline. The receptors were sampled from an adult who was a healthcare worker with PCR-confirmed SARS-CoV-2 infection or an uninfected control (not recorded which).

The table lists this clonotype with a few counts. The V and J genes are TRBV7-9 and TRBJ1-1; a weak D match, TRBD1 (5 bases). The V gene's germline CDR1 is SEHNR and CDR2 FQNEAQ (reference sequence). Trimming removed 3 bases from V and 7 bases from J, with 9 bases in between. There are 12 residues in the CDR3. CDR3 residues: CASSLTEHEAFF. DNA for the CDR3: TGTGCCAGCAGCTTGACAGAACATGAAGCTTTCTTT.

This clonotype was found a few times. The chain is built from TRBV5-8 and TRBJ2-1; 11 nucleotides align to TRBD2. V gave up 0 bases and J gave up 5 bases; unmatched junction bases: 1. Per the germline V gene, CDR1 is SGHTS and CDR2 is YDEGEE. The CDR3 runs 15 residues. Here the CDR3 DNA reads TGTGCCAGCAGCTTGGGACTAGCGGGAAACAATGAGCAGTTCTTC. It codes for CASSLGLAGNNEQFF.

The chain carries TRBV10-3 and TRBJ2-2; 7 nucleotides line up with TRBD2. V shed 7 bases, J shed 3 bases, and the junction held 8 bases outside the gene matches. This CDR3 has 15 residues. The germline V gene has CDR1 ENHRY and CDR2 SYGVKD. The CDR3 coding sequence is TGTGCCATCACTGGTCGTCTAGCGGACACCGGGGAGCTGTTTTTT. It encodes CAITGRLADTGELFF.